The 20 T cell receptor beta chains below all came from one sample that was sequenced in a study of cytomegalovirus exposure and HLA in healthy donors. With 60 Vbeta and 13 Jbeta primers, the PCR was carried out. Produced via immunoSEQ multiplex PCR; TCRdb's table is partial and in-frame only. The sample consists of 150,000 to 200,000 clones, about 72% of them appearing once. Material for sequencing was PBMCs. The receptors were sampled from a human donor in good health.

This chain uses TRBV11-2 with TRBJ1-3; TRBD1 agrees at 7 bases. Per the germline V gene, CDR1 is SGHAT and CDR2 is FQNNGV. The CDR3 extends over 15 amino acids. The junction had 4 bases not matched to a gene; V was cut back by 2 bases and J by 3 bases. This CDR3 reads CASSLTGAVGNTIYF. CDR3 in DNA: TGTGCCAGCAGCTTAACAGGGGCTGTTGGAAACACCATATATTTT.

This clone has only one observation. The CDR3 is CASSSPRRGNTEAFF. The CDR3 nucleotides read TGTGCCAGCAGTTCACCCAGGCGGGGAAACACTGAAGCTTTCTTT. J is TRBJ1-1 and V is TRBV6-5; D uncertain. Germline V lookup: CDR1 MNHEY, CDR2 SVGAGI. The V end lost 4 bases, the J end lost 2 bases, and 14 bases lay between the germline ends. CDR3 length: 15 amino acids.

The CDR3 region is CASNSDRGLRAFF. In nucleotides, the CDR3 is TGTGCCAGCAACTCGGACAGGGGGCTTCGGGCTTTCTTT. The chain has TRBV19 and TRBJ1-1; 11 bases fit TRBD1. The CDR3 contains 13 residues. Germline CDR1 reads LNHDA; CDR2 reads SQIVND (reference sequence). The ends lost 9 bases at V and 11 bases at J; junction bases unmatched: 11.

This clone has only a few counts. The V and J genes are TRBV7-2 and TRBJ2-3; TRBD2 matches at 9 bases. Losses at the gene ends were 1 base for V and 2 bases for J; bases not matched to a gene: 7. CDR1 SGHTA and CDR2 FQGNSA come from the germline V gene. This CDR3 is 17 amino acids long. CDR3 sequence reads: CASSLVASGDPTDTQYF. Here the CDR3 DNA reads TGTGCCAGCAGCTTAGTGGCTAGCGGGGACCCCACAGATACGCAGTATTTT.

The CDR3 DNA sequence: TGTGCCAGCAGCCAATTTGGGGAGGGGATCTACGAGCAGTACTTC. Translation gives CASSQFGEGIYEQYF. The V call is TRBV14, the J call TRBJ2-7; 7 nucleotides agree with TRBD2. The V gene's germline CDR1 is SGHDN and CDR2 FVKESK. Germline trimming cut 2 bases from V and 3 bases from J; bases unmatched to any gene: 7. The CDR3 is 15 amino acids.

The rearrangement joins TRBV5-4 to TRBJ2-3, with 7 nucleotides matching TRBD2. CDR1 is SGHNT and CDR2 is YYREEE in the germline V gene (reference sequence). The CDR3 runs 15 residues. The V and J ends lost 4 bases and 5 bases, in that order; junction bases with no gene match: 10. The CDR3 DNA reads as TGTGCCAGCAGCCTTTCCAGCGGGGTGGTAGATACGCAGTATTTT. Translated: CASSLSSGVVDTQYF.

The chain combines TRBV15 with TRBJ2-7, with 9 bases lining up with TRBD2. Germline V gene sequence: CDR1 LNHNV, CDR2 YYDKDF (reference sequence). This CDR3 spans 15 amino acids. The junction had 3 bases not matched to a gene; V was cut back by 1 base and J by 2 bases. In nucleotides, the CDR3 is TGTGCCACCAGCAGAGGGGGACTAGCCCCCTACGAGCAGTACTTC. It specifies CATSRGGLAPYEQYF.

To note about this clone: The sample has other DNA sequences that encode this CDR3 too. The chain has TRBV27 and TRBJ1-1, with TRBD1 as a possible D gene (5 bases). Looked up from germline, CDR1 is MNHEY and CDR2 is SMNVEV (reference sequence). Trimming took 4 bases from V and 3 from J, leaving 12 bases between them. The CDR3 sequence is 14 residues long. In DNA, the CDR3 is TGTGCCAGCAGTTCAAGGGGTAGTCACACTGAAGCTTTCTTT. Protein: CASSSRGSHTEAFF.

V is TRBV13 and J is TRBJ2-1, with D unclear. V lost 1 base and J lost 8, with 3 bases in between. This CDR3 region has 11 residues. The germline CDR1 and CDR2 sequences are PRHDT and FYEKMQ (reference sequence). The CDR3 nucleotides are TGTGCCAGCAGCTTAGCCGATGAGCAGTTCTTC. This codes for CASSLADEQFF.

This rearrangement joins TRBV29-1 to TRBJ2-5, with TRBD1 matching 9 bases. Germline trimming cut 6 bases from V and 4 bases from J; bases unmatched to any gene: 9. This CDR3 region has 14 residues. Germline V gene lookup returns CDR1 SQVTM and CDR2 ANQGSEA. The CDR3 DNA is TGCAGCGTGGGTCCGGGACAGGGTCGAGAGACCCAGTACTTC. Residues: CSVGPGQGRETQYF.

V is TRBV4-1 and J is TRBJ2-7, with 9 bases matching TRBD1. Germline loops: CDR1 MGHRA, CDR2 YSYEKL. The CDR3 totals 15 residues. V lost 3 bases to trimming and J lost 2 bases; unmatched junction nucleotides: 5. This CDR3 is CASSQTGQGTYEQYF. CDR3 nucleotide sequence: TGCGCCAGCAGCCAGACGGGACAGGGTACCTACGAGCAGTACTTC.

The rearrangement joins TRBV18 to TRBJ2-7, with 15 positions matching TRBD2. CDR3 length: 16 amino acids. The V and J ends lost 3 bases and 7 bases, in that order; junction bases with no gene match: 7. The germline gives CDR1 KGHSH, CDR2 LQKENI. Here the CDR3 DNA reads TGTGCCAGCTCACCTGGGACTAGCGGGGGGCGGCGGGAGCAGTACTTC. Protein product: CASSPGTSGGRREQYF.

V is TRBV5-6 and J is TRBJ1-5; tentative D call: TRBD1 (5 bases). From germline, CDR1 is SGHDT and CDR2 YYEEEE. Between the trimmed V and J ends, which lost 3 bases and 1 base, there was a span of 14 bases. The CDR3 runs 16 residues. The CDR3 spells CASSCQGQGSNQPQHF. The CDR3 region has the DNA TGTGCCAGCAGCTGTCAAGGGCAGGGAAGCAATCAGCCCCAGCATTTT.

The chain uses TRBV7-6 and TRBJ2-2; D might be TRBD1 (6 bases). Germline V gives CDR1 SGHVS, CDR2 FNYEAQ. This CDR3 has 14 residues. Trimming took 1 base from V and 6 from J, leaving 9 bases between them. CDR3: CASSLEQGPGELFF. In DNA form, the CDR3 reads TGTGCCAGCAGCTTAGAACAGGGCCCCGGGGAGCTGTTTTTT.

CDR3 in amino acids: CASSLGTGIDYEQYF. As DNA, the CDR3 is TGTGCCAGCAGCCTTGGGACAGGCATCGATTACGAGCAGTACTTC. This chain uses TRBV6-6 with TRBJ2-7; 8 bases are shared with TRBD1. The trim removed 6 bases at V and 4 bases at J, leaving 11 bases unmatched. Germline values: CDR1 MNHNY, CDR2 SVGAGI (reference sequence). The CDR3 covers 15 residues.

The rearrangement uses TRBV5-6 and TRBJ2-1; D unclear. The V gene's germline CDR1 is SGHDT and CDR2 YYEEEE. The V and J ends lost 0 bases and 7 bases respectively, with 5 bases between them. The CDR3 runs 12 residues. In nucleotides, the CDR3 is TGTGCCAGCAGCTTGGTTCGGAATGAGCAGTTCTTC. Protein sequence: CASSLVRNEQFF.

V usage is TRBV11-3 and J usage is TRBJ2-6, with D tentatively TRBD2 (6 bases). V was clipped by 5 bases and J by 3 bases, with 17 bases between them. CDR3 size: 17 residues. Germline CDR1 SGHNT, CDR2 YENEEA. The CDR3 DNA follows: TGTGCCAGCAGCCGTTTTTCGGGGGTTGGTGGGGCCAACGTCCTGACTTTC. Its protein product is CASSRFSGVGGANVLTF.

The chain recombines TRBV11-2 with TRBJ1-2; 8 bases are shared with TRBD1. With V trimmed by 5 bases and J by 2 bases, 7 bases remained unmatched. Germline CDR1 reads SGHAT; CDR2 reads FQNNGV. The CDR3 is made up of 15 amino acids. This chain's CDR3 is CASSPRGQANYGYTF. The CDR3 nucleotides read TGTGCCAGCAGCCCCAGGGGACAGGCAAACTATGGCTACACCTTC. Combining the CDR3 with reference TRBV11-2 and TRBJ1-2 gives the whole variable domain EAGVAQSPRYKIIEKRQSVAFWCNPISGHATLYWYQQILGQGPKLLIQFQNNGVVDDSQLPKDRFSAERLKGVDSTLKIQPAKLEDSAVYLCASSPRGQANYGYTFGSGTRLTVV.

Written as DNA, the CDR3 is TGTGCCAGCAGCCCCGTGGGTGGGACAGGGGTCAATGAGCAGTTCTTC. This sequence encodes CASSPVGGTGVNEQFF. This chain connects TRBV9 to TRBJ2-1; TRBD1 matches 10 bases. Germline CDR1 is SGDLS and CDR2 is YYNGEE. The CDR3 has 16 residues. Germline trimming cut 4 bases from V and 6 bases from J; bases unmatched to any gene: 10.

This clone came up a few times. The chain uses TRBV19 and TRBJ1-1; D may be TRBD1 (5 bases). This CDR3 is built from 13 residues. The ends were cut back, 11 bases at V and 1 base at J, with 14 bases in the middle. Germline V gives CDR1 LNHDA, CDR2 SQIVND (reference sequence). CDR3 DNA: TGTGCCGCAAAGCGACAGCCGAACACTGAAGCTTTCTTT. As protein: CAAKRQPNTEAFF.